What follows are 9 T cell receptor beta chains derived from one specimen sequenced in a study of graft-versus-host responses after intestinal transplantation (TCRdb year 2021). Receptor libraries were prepared by the immunoSEQ multiplex PCR assay. TCRdb re-hosts the immuneACCESS table, in-frame sequences only. Its copies lack some clones; in the studies checked, an unresolved V gene accounts for under half of them, and the cause for the rest is not known. Here the sample has about 92,000 clones; around 90% occur a single time. Approximately 5.6% of the sample lies in the top ten. No antigen has been identified for these receptors. What the time point label conveys for this sample: cells obtained before transplantation from donor or recipient. This material consisted of unstimulated CD8+ T cells sorted from spleen or lymph node cells, taken before intestinal transplant. These receptors were taken from a human donor who received an intestinal transplant.

This chain uses TRBV7-6 with TRBJ2-5; tentative D call: TRBD1 (6 bases). The CDR3 runs to 14 residues. The germline V and J ends were trimmed by 4 bases and 10 bases, with 19 bases remaining between them. The germline gives CDR1 SGHVS, CDR2 FNYEAQ. This CDR3 is CASSYRDISRDQYF. The CDR3 nucleotides read TGTGCCAGCAGCTACCGGGACATCAGTAGGGACCAGTACTTC.

V usage is TRBV5-1 and J usage is TRBJ2-1, with a weak D call TRBD2 (6 bases). V lost 4 bases, J lost 0 bases, and 14 bases lay in between. This CDR3 is built from 16 residues. Germline V gene sequence: CDR1 SGHRS, CDR2 YFSETQ. CDR3 nucleotides: TGCGCCAGCAGCAAGGGGACTGCAATCTCCTACAATGAGCAGTTCTTC. Protein product: CASSKGTAISYNEQFF.

The rearrangement uses TRBV28 and TRBJ1-1; D call uncertain. Germline V gives CDR1 MDHEN, CDR2 SYDVKM. Trimming left V 6 bases short and J 5 bases short, with 13 bases between. The CDR3 has 13 residues. This CDR3 is CASRLPGWTEAFF. CDR3 coding DNA: TGTGCCAGCAGGCTACCGGGTTGGACTGAAGCTTTCTTT.

V gene TRBV9 combines with J gene TRBJ1-4; TRBD1 matches at 7 bases. Germline CDR1 and CDR2: SGDLS and YYNGEE. There are 14 residues in the CDR3. With 3 bases clipped from V and 4 bases from J, the junction kept 3 bases outside the gene matches. The CDR3 spells CASSAQGDNEKLFF. The CDR3 nucleotides read TGTGCCAGCAGCGCCCAGGGGGATAATGAAAAACTGTTTTTT.

The CDR3 here is CASALNRGDYGYTF. CDR3 nucleotide sequence: TGTGCTAGTGCCTTGAACAGGGGGGACTATGGCTACACCTTC. The chain has TRBV12-5 and TRBJ1-2; 8 bases are a match to TRBD1. The germline V gene has CDR1 LGHNT and CDR2 FRNRAP. Losses at the gene ends were 7 bases for V and 3 bases for J; bases not matched to a gene: 7. The CDR3 totals 14 residues.

This clone was seen only once. V and J are TRBV18 and TRBJ1-5; D is undetermined. The CDR3 consists of 13 residues. Germline CDR1 is KGHSH and CDR2 is LQKENI. The V end lost 4 bases, the J end lost 6 bases, and 10 bases lay between the germline ends. The CDR3 nucleotides read TGTGCCAGCTCACGGAGGGTATTTCAGCCCCAGCATTTT. Its translation is CASSRRVFQPQHF.

The V call is TRBV30, the J call TRBJ2-7; D remains ambiguous. V lost 0 bases and J lost 3, with 3 bases in between. The CDR3 runs to 11 residues. Germline V CDR1 and CDR2: GTSNPN, SVGIG (reference sequence). CDR3 DNA: TGTGCCTGGAGTGTAGGCTACGAGCAGTACTTC. It codes for CAWSVGYEQYF.

The chain employs TRBV2 and TRBJ2-1; 9 bases line up with TRBD2. Germline trimming cut 3 bases from V and 5 bases from J; bases unmatched to any gene: 8. CDR3 size: 16 residues. The germline V gene has CDR1 SNHLY and CDR2 FYNNEI. DNA of the CDR3: TGTGCCAGCAGTGATCTGTTGCGGGAGGGCGACAATGAGCAGTTCTTC. Translation: CASSDLLREGDNEQFF.

The chain uses TRBV6-5 and TRBJ2-7, with D unresolved. This CDR3 comprises 12 residues. Germline V gene data show CDR1 as MNHEY and CDR2 as SVGAGI. Trimming stripped 6 bases from V and 5 bases from J, with 11 bases between. DNA for the CDR3: TGTGCCAGCAGATCCTTTCTGAACGAGCAGTACTTC. This gives the protein CASRSFLNEQYF.